This T cell receptor beta chain stems from a study of T cells in tuberculosis. Study summary: T cells were selected with CD1B tetramers loaded with glucose monomycolate.

Thawed, overnight-rested PBMC were stained with GMM-loaded CD1B tetramer, viability dye and anti-CD3, then sorted. The CD1B tetramers carried C32 glucose monomycolate purified from Rhodococcus equi. Tetramer-sorted PBMC had been CD14 monocyte-depleted before freezing. From each donor, roughly 99,000 tetramer-negative cells were sorted. The study's findings and limits: Low-affinity CD1B-GMM tetramer-binding T cells may have been missed.

Sequencing was performed with immunoSEQ multiplex PCR; in TCRdb, only in-frame clones are kept and a portion is missing. The data show around 60,000 clones, 81% seen once. The CDR3 is 14 residues long. Germline loops: CDR1 MNHNY, CDR2 SVGAGI (reference sequence). Trimming cost V 0 bases and J 9 bases; bases outside gene matches: 4. The sequence was obtained from an adult woman with latent tuberculosis. The rearrangement uses TRBV6-6 and TRBJ2-2, with 7 bases identical to TRBD2. The sequencing input was CD1b-GMM tetramer-negative cells sorted from PBMCs. CDR3 region: CASSYSPSGRELFF. The CDR3 coding sequence is TGTGCCAGCAGTTACTCGCCTAGCGGAAGGGAGCTGTTTTTT.